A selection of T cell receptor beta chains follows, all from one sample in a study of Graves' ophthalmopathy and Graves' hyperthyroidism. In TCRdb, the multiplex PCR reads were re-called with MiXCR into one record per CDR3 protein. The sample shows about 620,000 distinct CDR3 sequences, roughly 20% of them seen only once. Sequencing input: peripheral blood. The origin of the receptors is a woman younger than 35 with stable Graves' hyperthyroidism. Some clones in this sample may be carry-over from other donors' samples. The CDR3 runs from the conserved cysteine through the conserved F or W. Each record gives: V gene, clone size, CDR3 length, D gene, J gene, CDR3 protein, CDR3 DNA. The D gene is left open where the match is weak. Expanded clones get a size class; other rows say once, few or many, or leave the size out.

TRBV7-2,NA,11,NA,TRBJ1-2,CASSNGGRYTF,TGTGCCAGCAGCAACGGGGGTCGGTACACCTTC
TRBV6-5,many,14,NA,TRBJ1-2,CASSYSPGDYGYTF,TGTGCCAGCAGTTACTCTCCCGGGGACTATGGCTACACCTTC
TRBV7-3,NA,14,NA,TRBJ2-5,CASILIGDQETQYF,TGTGCGAGCATCTTAATTGGTGACCAAGAGACCCAGTACTTC
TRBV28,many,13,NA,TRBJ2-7,CVSQTGNTYEQYF,TGTGTCTCCCAAACAGGGAATACCTACGAGCAGTACTTC
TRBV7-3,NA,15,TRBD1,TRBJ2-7,CASSSGTGYLREQYF,TGTGCCAGCAGTTCCGGGACAGGGTACCTGAGAGAGCAGTACTTC
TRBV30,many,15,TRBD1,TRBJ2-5,CAWRGGTGNQETQYF,TGTGCCTGGAGGGGGGGGACAGGGAACCAAGAGACCCAGTACTTC
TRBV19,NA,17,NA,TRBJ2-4,CASTPPGAAIAKNIQYF,TGTGCCAGTACCCCCCCTGGGGCAGCGATAGCCAAAAACATTCAGTACTTC
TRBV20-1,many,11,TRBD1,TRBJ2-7,CSARTGWEQYF,TGCAGTGCTCGGACAGGGTGGGAGCAGTACTTC
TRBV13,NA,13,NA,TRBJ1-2,CASKEGENYGYTF,TGTGCCAGCAAGGAGGGCGAGAACTATGGCTACACCTTC
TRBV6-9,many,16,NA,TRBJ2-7,CASSYGKTGSFYEQYF,TGTGCCAGCAGTTATGGGAAGACGGGGAGCTTCTACGAGCAGTACTTC
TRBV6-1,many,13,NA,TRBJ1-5,CASAHLPNQPQHF,TGTGCCAGCGCTCACTTACCCAATCAGCCCCAGCATTTT